This T cell receptor beta chain derives from a study of memory CD4+ T cells and cytomegalovirus serostatus. The sort gate was single viable CD3+CD4+CD8-CD45RO+ cells for memory CD4+ T cells. Libraries were prepared by immunoSEQ multiplex PCR; TCRdb keeps only in-frame clonotypes and omits some of them. The profile shows 50,000 or so clones, 70% to 85% of them singletons. This CDR3 comprises 12 residues. CDR1 and CDR2 from the germline V gene are GTSNPN and SVGIG (reference sequence). Trimming shortened V by 2 bases and J by 4 bases, and 5 bases separated the two germline ends. This receptor was obtained from an adult in good health and CMV-seronegative. The sequenced sample was memory CD4+ T cells from blood. J is TRBJ1-4 and V is TRBV30, with D unclear. The CDR3 DNA sequence: TGTGCCTGGAGTAAAAATAATGAAAAACTGTTTTTT. Translating gives CAWSKNNEKLFF.